This T cell receptor (beta chain) is from a study of regulatory T cells in long-lasting Graves disease. In building TCR beta libraries, iRepertoire HTBI primers were used together with Arm-PCR of CDR3 regions. MiXCR, applied by TCRdb to the multiplex PCR reads, yields one record per CDR3 protein. The sample holds around 250,000 distinct CDR3 sequences, around 20% seen once. V lost 7 bases, J lost 4 bases, and 13 bases lay in between. Germline CDR1 SGHAT, CDR2 FQNNGV. The CDR3 consists of 14 residues. Time point in this sample: newly diagnosed GD, antithyroid drugs for less than 3 months. Generation of the TCR library employed RNA extracted from PBMCs. Diagnoses of Graves' disease were made by American Thyroid Association guidelines. The source of the patients was an endocrinology department in Xi'an, China. Comment on this clonotype: Its cognate antigen is unknown.

General study results and limits: A limited number of samples was an acknowledged limitation. In persistent patients, shared public clonotypes (2,741) outnumbered those in new patients (approximately 880).

The gene calls are TRBV11-2 and TRBJ1-4, with a tentative D call TRBD1 (5 bases). The sequence came from a female donor with Graves disease. The sequencing here drew on peripheral blood mononuclear cells (PBMCs), taken at new diagnosis, from a patient treated with antithyroid drugs. The DNA of the CDR3 is TGTGCCAGCAAGGGTCGGAGGGGTAATGAAAAACTGTTTTTT. Translating gives CASKGRRGNEKLFF.